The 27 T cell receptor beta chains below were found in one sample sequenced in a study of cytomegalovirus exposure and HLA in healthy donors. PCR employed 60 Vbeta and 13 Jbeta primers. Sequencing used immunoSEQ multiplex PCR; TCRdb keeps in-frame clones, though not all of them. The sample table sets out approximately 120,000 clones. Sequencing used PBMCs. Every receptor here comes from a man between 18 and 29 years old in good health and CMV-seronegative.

Here the CDR3 DNA reads TGTGCCACCTCAGAAGTGGGGGGGTCCTACGAGCAGTACTTC. The encoded protein is CATSEVGGSYEQYF. This chain connects TRBV28 to TRBJ2-7; 7 nucleotides match TRBD2. CDR3 length equals 14 residues. Germline V gene data show CDR1 as MDHEN and CDR2 as SYDVKM. With 10 bases clipped from V and 1 base from J, the junction kept 10 bases outside the gene matches.

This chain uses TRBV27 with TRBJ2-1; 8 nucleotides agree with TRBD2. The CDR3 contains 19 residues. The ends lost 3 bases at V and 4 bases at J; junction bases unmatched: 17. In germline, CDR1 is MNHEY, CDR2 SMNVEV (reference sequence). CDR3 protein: CASSFRGGRERLNYNEQFF. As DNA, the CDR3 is TGTGCCAGCAGTTTCCGGGGGGGACGGGAGCGTCTGAATTACAATGAGCAGTTCTTC.

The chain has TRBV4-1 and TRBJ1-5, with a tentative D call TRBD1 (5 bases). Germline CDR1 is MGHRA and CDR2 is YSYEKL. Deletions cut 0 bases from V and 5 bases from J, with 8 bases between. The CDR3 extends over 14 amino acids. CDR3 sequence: CASSQEKGYQPQHF. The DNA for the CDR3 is TGCGCCAGCAGCCAAGAGAAGGGGTATCAGCCCCAGCATTTT.

CDR3: CASSRGDWTDTQYF. CDR3 in DNA: TGTGCCAGCAGCCGCGGGGACTGGACAGATACGCAGTATTTT. The genes are TRBV7-2 and TRBJ2-3; a weak D match, TRBD2 (6 bases). There are 14 residues in the CDR3. The germline CDR1 and CDR2 sequences are SGHTA and FQGNSA. The V gene lost 5 bases and the J gene lost 3 bases, with 12 bases spanning the gap.

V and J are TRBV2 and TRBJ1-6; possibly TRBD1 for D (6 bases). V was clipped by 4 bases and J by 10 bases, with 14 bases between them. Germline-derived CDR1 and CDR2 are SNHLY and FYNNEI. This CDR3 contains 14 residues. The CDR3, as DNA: TGTGCCAGCAGTGTGGGCAGGGGAGAATCACCCCTCCACTTT. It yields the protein CASSVGRGESPLHF.

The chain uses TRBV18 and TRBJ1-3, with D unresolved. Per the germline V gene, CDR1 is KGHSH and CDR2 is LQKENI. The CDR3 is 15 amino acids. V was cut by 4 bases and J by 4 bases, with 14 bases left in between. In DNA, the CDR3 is TGTGCCAGCTCACGAAAAGACGAGCGGGGAAACACCATATATTTT. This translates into CASSRKDERGNTIYF.

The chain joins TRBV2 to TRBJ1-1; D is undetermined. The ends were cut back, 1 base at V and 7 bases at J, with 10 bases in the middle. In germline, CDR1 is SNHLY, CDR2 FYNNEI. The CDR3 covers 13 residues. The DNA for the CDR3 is TGTGCCAGCAGTGAAGAAGGAGGCCTTGAAGCTTTCTTT. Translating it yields CASSEEGGLEAFF. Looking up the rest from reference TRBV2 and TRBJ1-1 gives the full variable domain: EPEVTQTPSHQVTQMGQEVILRCVPISNHLYFYWYRQILGQKVEFLVSFYNNEISEKSEIFDDQFSVERPDGSNFTLKIRSTKLEDSAMYFCASSEEGGLEAFFGQGTRLTVV.

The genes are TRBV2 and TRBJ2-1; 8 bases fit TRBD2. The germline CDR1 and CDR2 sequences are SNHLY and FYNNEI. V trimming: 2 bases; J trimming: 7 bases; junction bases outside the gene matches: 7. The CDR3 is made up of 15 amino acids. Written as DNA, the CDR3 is TGTGCCAGCAGTGAATTGGAGCGGGGGAATAATGAGCAGTTCTTC. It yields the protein CASSELERGNNEQFF.

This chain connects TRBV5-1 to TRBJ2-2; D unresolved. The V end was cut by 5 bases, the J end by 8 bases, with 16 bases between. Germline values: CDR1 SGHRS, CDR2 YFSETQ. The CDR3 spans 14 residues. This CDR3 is CASSSLVVEGELFF. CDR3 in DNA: TGCGCCAGCAGTTCCCTAGTGGTCGAGGGGGAGCTGTTTTTT.

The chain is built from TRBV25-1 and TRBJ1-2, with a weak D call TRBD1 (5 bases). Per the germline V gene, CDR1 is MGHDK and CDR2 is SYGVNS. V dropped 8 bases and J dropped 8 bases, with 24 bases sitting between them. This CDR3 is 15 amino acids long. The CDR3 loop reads CASRRIDREGEGYTF. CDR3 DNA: TGTGCCAGCCGCCGAATCGATAGGGAAGGGGAAGGCTACACCTTC.

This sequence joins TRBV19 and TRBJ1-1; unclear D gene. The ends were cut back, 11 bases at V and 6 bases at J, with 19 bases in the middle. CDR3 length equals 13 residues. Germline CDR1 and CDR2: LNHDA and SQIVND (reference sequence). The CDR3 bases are TGTGCCTCGAGGGCGGGCGTGAATGCTGAAGCTTTCTTT. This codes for CASRAGVNAEAFF.

This chain's CDR3 is CASMTTGNSNQPQHF. The CDR3 DNA reads TGTGCCAGTATGACGACAGGGAATAGCAATCAGCCCCAGCATTTT. The V call is TRBV19, the J call TRBJ1-5; 7 bases match TRBD1. The CDR3 spans 15 residues. In germline, CDR1 is LNHDA, CDR2 SQIVND (reference sequence). V shed 7 bases and J 0 bases; nucleotides not matched to a gene: 6.

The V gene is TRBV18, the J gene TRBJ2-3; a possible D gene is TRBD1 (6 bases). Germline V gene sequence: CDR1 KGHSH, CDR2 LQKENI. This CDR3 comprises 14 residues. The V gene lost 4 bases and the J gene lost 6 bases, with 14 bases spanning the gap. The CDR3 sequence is CASSRTGFVDTQYF. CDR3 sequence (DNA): TGTGCCAGCTCACGAACAGGGTTCGTGGATACGCAGTATTTT.

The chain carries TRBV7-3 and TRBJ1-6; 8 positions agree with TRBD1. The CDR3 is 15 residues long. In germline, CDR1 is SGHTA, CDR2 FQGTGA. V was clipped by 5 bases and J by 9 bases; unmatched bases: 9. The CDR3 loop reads CASSENRGGISPLHF. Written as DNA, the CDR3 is TGTGCCAGCAGCGAAAACAGGGGGGGGATTTCACCCCTCCACTTT.

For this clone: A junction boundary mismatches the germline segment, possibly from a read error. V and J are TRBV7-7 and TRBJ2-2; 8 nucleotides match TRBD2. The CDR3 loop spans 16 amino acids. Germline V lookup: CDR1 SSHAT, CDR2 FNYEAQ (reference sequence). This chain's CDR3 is CASSMRGDSRTGELFF. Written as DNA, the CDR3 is TGTGCTAGCAGCATGCGGGGGGACTCGAGAACCGGGGAGCTGTTTTTT.

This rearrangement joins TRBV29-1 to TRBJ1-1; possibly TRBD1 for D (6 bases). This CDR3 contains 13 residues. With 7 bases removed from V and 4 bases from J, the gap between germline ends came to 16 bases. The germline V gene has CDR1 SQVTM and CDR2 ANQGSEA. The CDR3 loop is CSAGQQPTTEAFF. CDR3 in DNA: TGCAGCGCTGGACAGCAACCGACCACTGAAGCTTTCTTT.

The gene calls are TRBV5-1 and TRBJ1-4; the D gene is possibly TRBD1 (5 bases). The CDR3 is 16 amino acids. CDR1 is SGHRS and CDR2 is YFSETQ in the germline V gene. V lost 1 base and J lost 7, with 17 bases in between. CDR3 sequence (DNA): TGCGCCAGCAGCTTGCTGGGACGAGGAGGGAGTGAAAAACTGTTTTTT. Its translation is CASSLLGRGGSEKLFF.

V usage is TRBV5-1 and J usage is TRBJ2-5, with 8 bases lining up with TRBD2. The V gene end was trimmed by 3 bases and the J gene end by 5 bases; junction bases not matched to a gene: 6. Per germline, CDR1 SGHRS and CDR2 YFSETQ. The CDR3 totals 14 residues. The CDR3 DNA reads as TGCGCCAGCAGCTATGGACTAGCACGGGAGACCCAGTACTTC. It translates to CASSYGLARETQYF.

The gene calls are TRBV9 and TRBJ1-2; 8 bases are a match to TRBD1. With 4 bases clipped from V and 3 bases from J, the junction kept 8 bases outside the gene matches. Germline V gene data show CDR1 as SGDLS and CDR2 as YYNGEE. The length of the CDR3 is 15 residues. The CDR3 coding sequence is TGTGCCAGCAGCACATCGACAGGGGACTACTATGGCTACACCTTC. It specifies CASSTSTGDYYGYTF.

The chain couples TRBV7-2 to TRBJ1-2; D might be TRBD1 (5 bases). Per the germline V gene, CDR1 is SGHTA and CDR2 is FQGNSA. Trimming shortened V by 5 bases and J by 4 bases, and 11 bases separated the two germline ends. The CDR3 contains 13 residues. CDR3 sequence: CASSEGHFYGYTF. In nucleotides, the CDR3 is TGTGCCAGCAGCGAAGGACACTTCTATGGCTACACCTTC.

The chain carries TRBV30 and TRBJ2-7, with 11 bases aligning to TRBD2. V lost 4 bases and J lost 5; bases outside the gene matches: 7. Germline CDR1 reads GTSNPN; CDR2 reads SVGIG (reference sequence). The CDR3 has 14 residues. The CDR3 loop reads CAWISGRASNEQYF. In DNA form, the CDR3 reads TGTGCCTGGATTAGCGGGAGGGCCTCTAACGAGCAGTACTTC.

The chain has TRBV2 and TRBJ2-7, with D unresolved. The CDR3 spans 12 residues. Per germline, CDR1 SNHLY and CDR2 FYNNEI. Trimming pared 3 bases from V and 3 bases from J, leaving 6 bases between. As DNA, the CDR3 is TGTGCCAGCAGTGAGGAGTTCTACGAGCAGTACTTC. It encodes CASSEEFYEQYF.

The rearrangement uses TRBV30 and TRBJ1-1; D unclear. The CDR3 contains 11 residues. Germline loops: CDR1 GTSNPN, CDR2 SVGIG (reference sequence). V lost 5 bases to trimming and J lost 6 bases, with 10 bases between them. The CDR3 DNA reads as TGTGCCTGGGGCCGGGAGGCTGAAGCTTTCTTT. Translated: CAWGREAEAFF.

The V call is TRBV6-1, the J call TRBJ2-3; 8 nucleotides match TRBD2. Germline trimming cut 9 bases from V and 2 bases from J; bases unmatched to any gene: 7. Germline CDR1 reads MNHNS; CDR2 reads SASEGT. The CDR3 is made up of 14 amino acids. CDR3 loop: CASSSGDPTDTQYF. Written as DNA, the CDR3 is TGTGCCAGTAGTAGCGGGGACCCCACAGATACGCAGTATTTT.

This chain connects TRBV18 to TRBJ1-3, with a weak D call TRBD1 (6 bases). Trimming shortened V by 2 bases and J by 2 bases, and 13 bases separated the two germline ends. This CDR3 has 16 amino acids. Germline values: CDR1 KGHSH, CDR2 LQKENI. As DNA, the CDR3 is TGTGCCAGCTCACCAGCGGACAGTCCCGCTGGAAACACCATATATTTT. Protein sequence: CASSPADSPAGNTIYF. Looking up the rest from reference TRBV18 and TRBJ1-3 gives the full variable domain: NAGVMQNPRHLVRRRGQEARLRCSPMKGHSHVYWYRQLPEEGLKFMVYLQKENIIDESGMPKERFSAEFPKEGPSILRIQQVVRGDSAAYFCASSPADSPAGNTIYFGEGSWLTVV.

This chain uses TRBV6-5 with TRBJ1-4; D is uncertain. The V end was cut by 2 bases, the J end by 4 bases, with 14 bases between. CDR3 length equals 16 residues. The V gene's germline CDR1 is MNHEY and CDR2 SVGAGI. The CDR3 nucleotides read TGTGCCAGCAGTTACGGCGGGCACCGGAGTAATGAAAAACTGTTTTTT. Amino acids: CASSYGGHRSNEKLFF.

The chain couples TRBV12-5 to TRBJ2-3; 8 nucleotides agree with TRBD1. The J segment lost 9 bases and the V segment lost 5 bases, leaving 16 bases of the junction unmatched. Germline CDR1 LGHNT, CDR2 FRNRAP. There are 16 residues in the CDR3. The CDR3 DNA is TGTGCTAGTGGTCGCCCCAGGGACAGGCCGCCGGTAACGCAGTATTTT. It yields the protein CASGRPRDRPPVTQYF.